The 18 T cell receptor beta chains reported below all come from one sample, sequenced in a study of OX40 agonist ivuxolimab in advanced cancers. The data were produced by immunoSEQ multiplex PCR, yet TCRdb's version contains in-frame clones alone and is incomplete. The table shows tens of thousands of clones, with around 90% occurring only once. The specimen was CD4+ or CD8+ T cells sorted from blood, collected in a trial of the OX40 agonist ivuxolimab. The origin of the receptors is an adult with an advanced solid tumor such as melanoma, head and neck, liver or kidney cancer.

The V gene is TRBV2, the J gene TRBJ1-4; D remains unclear. Germline V lookup: CDR1 SNHLY, CDR2 FYNNEI. The length of the CDR3 is 10 residues. V lost 6 bases and J 7 bases, leaving 3 bases between the germline ends. The CDR3 sequence: CASRREKLFF. The CDR3, as DNA: TGTGCCAGCAGGCGTGAAAAACTGTTTTTT.

This clone was observed a few times. The V and J genes are TRBV4-2 and TRBJ1-3, with no clear D. CDR1 LGHNA and CDR2 YNFKEQ come from the germline V gene. With 0 bases removed from V and 6 bases from J, the gap between germline ends came to 21 bases. This CDR3 has 18 residues. In DNA, the CDR3 is TGTGCCAGCAGCCAAGAGTCACAGCGGATCAGTTTTCAAAACACCATATATTTT. Translating gives CASSQESQRISFQNTIYF.

This sequence joins TRBV5-8 and TRBJ2-5; TRBD1 might be the D (5 bases). The V gene's germline CDR1 is SGHTS and CDR2 YDEGEE. The ends were cut back, 2 bases at V and 5 bases at J, with 13 bases in the middle. CDR3 size: 14 residues. This chain's CDR3 is CASSLSGLEETQYF. Written as DNA, the CDR3 is TGTGCCAGCAGCTTATCAGGGTTAGAGGAGACCCAGTACTTC.

The V gene is TRBV11-1, the J gene TRBJ2-5; 7 nucleotides line up with TRBD2. Per germline, CDR1 SGHAT and CDR2 FQDESV (reference sequence). The CDR3 totals 16 residues. The ends lost 4 bases at V and 1 base at J; junction bases unmatched: 9. This chain's CDR3 is CASSSFRGGPQETQYF. The CDR3 nucleotides read TGTGCCAGCAGCTCCTTTCGGGGAGGGCCCCAAGAGACCCAGTACTTC.

The CDR3 DNA is TGTGCCAGCAGCCCGGAAGCGGACAGGGGACAGCCCCAGCATTTT. Its protein product is CASSPEADRGQPQHF. The chain links TRBV7-8 to TRBJ1-5, with 9 bases lining up with TRBD1. The CDR3 is 15 residues long. The ends lost 5 bases at V and 7 bases at J; junction bases unmatched: 9. The V gene's germline CDR1 is SGHVS and CDR2 FQNEAQ.

The CDR3 DNA reads as TGTGCCAGCAGCTTGGGACAGGGTCAAGAGACCCAGTACTTC. Its protein product is CASSLGQGQETQYF. The chain carries TRBV5-6 and TRBJ2-5; 7 nucleotides agree with TRBD1. V was clipped by 0 bases and J by 2 bases; unmatched bases: 1. This CDR3 contains 14 residues. CDR1 SGHDT and CDR2 YYEEEE come from the germline V gene.

This chain uses TRBV7-8 with TRBJ2-7; possibly TRBD1 or TRBD2 for D (6 bases each). Trimming took off 1 base at V and 2 bases at J, with 9 bases between the two ends. This CDR3 has 14 amino acids. Germline loops: CDR1 SGHVS, CDR2 FQNEAQ. This CDR3 is CASSLVGGPYEQYF. The CDR3 DNA is TGTGCCAGCAGCTTAGTAGGGGGGCCCTACGAGCAGTACTTC.

This clone was detected only once. The J gene is TRBJ2-2, the V gene TRBV7-3, with 7 bases fitting TRBD1. CDR1 SGHTA and CDR2 FQGTGA come from the germline V gene. The CDR3 loop spans 14 amino acids. V lost 6 bases to trimming and J lost 5 bases; unmatched junction nucleotides: 6. The CDR3 spells CASRQDRDTGELFF. CDR3 nucleotides: TGTGCCAGCAGACAAGACAGGGATACCGGGGAGCTGTTTTTT.

A few counts support this clone. The V call is TRBV27, the J call TRBJ1-1; D is possibly TRBD1 (6 bases). CDR3 length: 17 residues. V gave up 1 base and J gave up 4 bases, with 19 bases separating them. The germline V gene has CDR1 MNHEY and CDR2 SMNVEV (reference sequence). The CDR3 sequence is CASSLLGRGGPVTEAFF. As DNA, the CDR3 is TGTGCCAGCAGTTTATTGGGGCGGGGGGGCCCGGTCACTGAAGCTTTCTTT.

This clone was seen more than once but under ten times. The J gene is TRBJ1-3, the V gene TRBV5-1, with 8 bases identical to TRBD1. Germline V CDR1 and CDR2: SGHRS, YFSETQ. This CDR3 is built from 16 residues. Trimming removed 0 bases from V and 0 bases from J; junction bases left unmatched: 2. CDR3 nucleotide sequence: TGCGCCAGCAGCTTGGGGGACAGGAGCTCTGGAAACACCATATATTTT. It codes for CASSLGDRSSGNTIYF.

V is TRBV28 and J is TRBJ1-5, with TRBD1 as a possible D gene (5 bases). The germline V and J ends were trimmed by 6 bases and 7 bases, with 16 bases remaining between them. Germline V gives CDR1 MDHEN, CDR2 SYDVKM. The CDR3 runs to 14 residues. The CDR3 DNA follows: TGTGCCAGCAGCACAGACAGCCCCGGGCAGCCCCAGCATTTT. This translates into CASSTDSPGQPQHF.

The chain recombines TRBV6-6 with TRBJ1-5; D might be TRBD1 (5 bases). The CDR3 runs to 15 residues. With 2 bases removed from V and 6 bases from J, the gap between germline ends came to 14 bases. Germline CDR1 reads MNHNY; CDR2 reads SVGAGI (reference sequence). In DNA form, the CDR3 reads TGTGCCAGCAGTTACGGTCAGGGTCCAAGTCAGCCCCAGCATTTT. It is translated as CASSYGQGPSQPQHF.

The chain recombines TRBV6-1 with TRBJ1-2, with TRBD1 matching 12 bases. The CDR3 covers 20 residues. V trimming: 3 bases; J trimming: 1 base; junction bases outside the gene matches: 15. Per germline, CDR1 MNHNS and CDR2 SASEGT. The CDR3 reads CASSDSETGTGGKGNYGYTF. Written as DNA, the CDR3 is TGTGCCAGCAGTGATTCCGAAACCGGGACAGGGGGCAAGGGTAACTATGGCTACACCTTC.

This chain uses TRBV5-1 with TRBJ1-2; tentatively, D is TRBD1 (5 bases). From germline, CDR1 is SGHRS and CDR2 YFSETQ. V lost 4 bases and J lost 6, with 19 bases in between. This CDR3 contains 15 residues. CDR3: CASSIPGRLDHGYTF. As DNA, the CDR3 is TGCGCCAGCAGCATTCCGGGACGACTGGACCATGGCTACACCTTC.

This clone was found once. This chain uses TRBV5-4 with TRBJ2-2; no reliable D call. Trimming took 4 bases from V and 7 from J, leaving 11 bases between them. Germline V gene data show CDR1 as SGHNT and CDR2 as YYREEE (reference sequence). This CDR3 is 13 amino acids long. The CDR3 bases are TGTGCCAGCAGCCTGGTGTCAGTCGGGGAGCTGTTTTTT. Translation gives CASSLVSVGELFF.

This chain connects TRBV6-5 to TRBJ1-5; tentative D call: TRBD1 (6 bases). The CDR3 consists of 15 residues. The germline gives CDR1 MNHEY, CDR2 SVGAGI. V was pared by 0 bases and J by 4 bases, with 10 bases between. CDR3 nucleotide sequence: TGTGCCAGCAGTTACTCGGGACACCCGAATCAGCCCCAGCATTTT. It encodes CASSYSGHPNQPQHF.

V and J are TRBV14 and TRBJ1-2; perhaps TRBD1 as D (5 bases). Trimming took 2 bases from V and 2 from J, leaving 12 bases between them. The germline V gene has CDR1 SGHDN and CDR2 FVKESK. This CDR3 has 15 amino acids. CDR3 nucleotide sequence: TGTGCCAGCAGCCAAAGGCCGGGGGAAAACTATGGCTACACCTTC. This translates into CASSQRPGENYGYTF. Looking up the rest from reference TRBV14 and TRBJ1-2 gives the full variable domain: EAGVTQFPSHSVIEKGQTVTLRCDPISGHDNLYWYRRVMGKEIKFLLHFVKESKQDESGMPNNRFLAERTGGTYSTLKVQPAELEDSGVYFCASSQRPGENYGYTFGSGTRLTVV.

The chain uses TRBV5-4 and TRBJ2-1; D gene ambiguous. This CDR3 contains 12 residues. V dropped 2 bases and J dropped 8 bases, with 8 bases sitting between them. Germline CDR1 and CDR2: SGHNT and YYREEE (reference sequence). The CDR3 loop reads CASSLGADEQFF. CDR3 bases: TGTGCCAGCAGCTTAGGAGCTGATGAGCAGTTCTTC.